This T cell receptor gamma chain was captured in a study of γδ T cells in repeated Plasmodium falciparum infection. Both TRG and TRD chains were sequenced from each sorted sample. TCRdb ran CATT on the multiplex PCR reads. This table has approximately 32,000 gamma-chain clones, over 1.3% appearing once. Germline values: CDR1 EGSNGY, CDR2 YDSYNSKV. V dropped 1 base and J dropped 0; count of bases not matched to a gene: 9. CDR3 length: 16 amino acids. A word on this clone: TCRdb attributes to this sequence the protein of a much larger clone, which differs from the DNA translation at residue 8; a read error is likely, and the protein displayed is translated from the DNA.

Gammadelta T cells were flow-sorted from PBMC into Vgamma9/Vdelta2+ and Vdelta2-negative populations for bulk analysis. This receptor was obtained from a pool of human donors (malaria-infected and uninfected, not separated). The sequenced sample was gamma-delta T cells from blood. The J gene is TRGJ1 or TRGJ2, the V gene TRGV2. DNA for the CDR3: TGTGCCACCTGGGACGGAATCTTTCCGAATTATTATAAGAAACTCTTT. As protein: CATWDGIFPNYYKKLF.